Listed below are T cell receptor beta chains from one sample, sequenced in a study of T cell changes during pregnancy in multiple sclerosis. Assay: immunoSEQ multiplex PCR; the TCRdb copy retains only in-frame clones and omits some. The sample holds 55,000 to 85,000 clones, about 91% seen once. Sequencing was performed on peripheral blood, taken after pregnancy. Source of these receptors: a female donor with multiple sclerosis, enrolled in a pregnancy study. Both conserved end residues are part of each CDR3. D genes are given only for firm matches. Not every row has a clone size; where given, it reads once, few, many or a size class.

j_gene: TRBJ1-1
v_gene: TRBV19
d_gene: -
abundance: -
CDR3nt: TGTGCCAGTAGTAGAATTATGGGCCGCCCGAACACTGAAGCTTTCTTT
CDR3aa: CASSRIMGRPNTEAFF

j_gene: TRBJ2-5
v_gene: TRBV29-1
d_gene: -
abundance: -
CDR3nt: TGCAGCGTTGACGAGGGGACTCAAGAGACCCAGTACTTC
CDR3aa: CSVDEGTQETQYF

j_gene: TRBJ1-5
v_gene: TRBV11-2
d_gene: -
abundance: -
CDR3nt: TGTGCCAGCAGCTTAGACCGGGGACAGCCCCAGCATTTT
CDR3aa: CASSLDRGQPQHF

j_gene: TRBJ2-5
v_gene: TRBV18
d_gene: -
abundance: -
CDR3nt: TGTGCCAGCTCACCAACCGGGGAGACCCAGTACTTC
CDR3aa: CASSPTGETQYF

j_gene: TRBJ2-3
v_gene: TRBV7-2
d_gene: -
abundance: -
CDR3nt: TGTGCCAGCAGCTTAGTCGGCGTCGGGAGCACAGATACGCAGTATTTT
CDR3aa: CASSLVGVGSTDTQYF

j_gene: TRBJ2-1
v_gene: TRBV4-3
d_gene: -
abundance: once
CDR3nt: TGCGCCAGCAGCCAAGAAGAGTGGGGAGTGGGCTACAATGAGCAGTTCTTC
CDR3aa: CASSQEEWGVGYNEQFF

j_gene: TRBJ2-7
v_gene: TRBV4-1
d_gene: TRBD1
abundance: once
CDR3nt: TGCGCCAGCAGCCAAGGACAGGGGGCTCCCCTTGGTACGGAGCAGTACTTC
CDR3aa: CASSQGQGAPLGTEQYF

j_gene: TRBJ2-7
v_gene: TRBV25-1
d_gene: -
abundance: many
CDR3nt: TGTGCCAGCAGTGAATCAGAAGGGTCGGGGTACGAGCAGTACTTC
CDR3aa: CASSESEGSGYEQYF

j_gene: TRBJ2-2
v_gene: TRBV7-2
d_gene: -
abundance: -
CDR3nt: TGTGCCAGCAGGAGGAGCGCGGGCACCGGGGAGCTGTTTTTT
CDR3aa: CASRRSAGTGELFF

j_gene: TRBJ1-6
v_gene: TRBV5-4
d_gene: TRBD1
abundance: -
CDR3nt: TGTGCCAGCAGCCCAGGGGCAGGGGGGTCGCCCCTCCACTTT
CDR3aa: CASSPGAGGSPLHF

j_gene: TRBJ2-1
v_gene: TRBV10-3
d_gene: -
abundance: -
CDR3nt: TGTGCCATCAGGGGGACAGCGGATGTCGGCGGGAGGCTGAATGAGCAGTTCTTC
CDR3aa: CAIRGTADVGGRLNEQFF

j_gene: TRBJ2-1
v_gene: TRBV18
d_gene: TRBD1
abundance: -
CDR3nt: TGTGCCAGCTCACCTCGACAGGGGCAGGACAATGAGCAGTTCTTC
CDR3aa: CASSPRQGQDNEQFF

j_gene: TRBJ2-7
v_gene: TRBV4-3
d_gene: -
abundance: -
CDR3nt: TGCGCCAGCAGCCAAGACGCGCAGAGCAGGGACTACGAGCAGTACTTC
CDR3aa: CASSQDAQSRDYEQYF

j_gene: TRBJ2-2
v_gene: TRBV7-9
d_gene: TRBD2
abundance: -
CDR3nt: TGTGCCAGCAGCCCAATAGCGGGAGTAAGCACCGGGGAGCTGTTTTTT
CDR3aa: CASSPIAGVSTGELFF

j_gene: TRBJ1-2
v_gene: TRBV5-1
d_gene: -
abundance: -
CDR3nt: TGCGCCAGCAGCTTGGAGGCGGACTATGGCTACACCTTC
CDR3aa: CASSLEADYGYTF

j_gene: TRBJ2-7
v_gene: TRBV6-5
d_gene: -
abundance: -
CDR3nt: TGTGCCAGCAGTTACTCGGCGGGCATTACGTCCGAGCAGTACTTC
CDR3aa: CASSYSAGITSEQYF

j_gene: TRBJ2-3
v_gene: TRBV6-4
d_gene: -
abundance: -
CDR3nt: TGTGCCAGCAGTGCAGGAGAGGGCCAGCGGCAGTATTTT
CDR3aa: CASSAGEGQRQYF

j_gene: TRBJ2-4
v_gene: TRBV2
d_gene: -
abundance: once
CDR3nt: TGTGCCAGCAGCCCACTAGCCGGGGAGAACATTCAGTACTTC
CDR3aa: CASSPLAGENIQYF

j_gene: TRBJ1-1
v_gene: TRBV6-1
d_gene: -
abundance: -
CDR3nt: TGTGCCAGCAGTGAGGGCCCGTACAACACTGAAGCTTTCTTT
CDR3aa: CASSEGPYNTEAFF

j_gene: TRBJ2-7
v_gene: TRBV7-3
d_gene: TRBD2
abundance: -
CDR3nt: TGTGCCAGCAGCTCCGGGACTAGCGGGAGTCTGTACTTC
CDR3aa: CASSSGTSGSLYF

j_gene: TRBJ2-5
v_gene: TRBV5-1
d_gene: -
abundance: -
CDR3nt: TGCGCCAGCAGCTTAATATCTTCCCAAGAGACCCAGTACTTC
CDR3aa: CASSLISSQETQYF

j_gene: TRBJ1-5
v_gene: TRBV4-2
d_gene: -
abundance: once
CDR3nt: TGTGCCAGCAGCCAAGATTGGAGCAGGGCTAGCAATCAGCCCCAGCATTTT
CDR3aa: CASSQDWSRASNQPQHF

j_gene: TRBJ1-2
v_gene: TRBV5-6
d_gene: -
abundance: -
CDR3nt: TGTGCCAGCAGCTTGTACAGTCCTAACTATGGCTACACCTTC
CDR3aa: CASSLYSPNYGYTF

j_gene: TRBJ2-1
v_gene: TRBV28
d_gene: TRBD2
abundance: -
CDR3nt: TGTGCCAGCAGTTTCTCTAGCGGGAGAGGTTATTTTGATGAGCAGTTCTTC
CDR3aa: CASSFSSGRGYFDEQFF

j_gene: TRBJ2-5
v_gene: TRBV29-1
d_gene: -
abundance: -
CDR3nt: TGCAGCGTTGATTTGAAAGGGGGAGCAGAGACCCAGTACTTC
CDR3aa: CSVDLKGGAETQYF

j_gene: TRBJ2-3
v_gene: TRBV19
d_gene: -
abundance: -
CDR3nt: TGTGCCAGTAGTTTTATTGCCGGGAGTACAGATACGCAGTATTTT
CDR3aa: CASSFIAGSTDTQYF

j_gene: TRBJ2-7
v_gene: TRBV28
d_gene: -
abundance: -
CDR3nt: TGTGCCAGCAGTCCCGGGGGTTACGAGCAGTACTTC
CDR3aa: CASSPGGYEQYF

j_gene: TRBJ2-2
v_gene: TRBV7-8
d_gene: TRBD2
abundance: -
CDR3nt: TGTGCCAGCAGCTTACTCATGGTCCTCTTAGCGGGAGAAGCCAACACCGGGGAGCTGTTTTTT
CDR3aa: CASSLLMVLLAGEANTGELFF

j_gene: TRBJ1-3
v_gene: TRBV30
d_gene: -
abundance: -
CDR3nt: TGTGCCTGGAGTCTAGGTAACACCATATATTTT
CDR3aa: CAWSLGNTIYF

j_gene: TRBJ1-2
v_gene: TRBV18
d_gene: -
abundance: -
CDR3nt: TGTGCCAGCTCACCGGTCGGACAAGACTATGGCTACACCTTC
CDR3aa: CASSPVGQDYGYTF

j_gene: TRBJ1-1
v_gene: TRBV18
d_gene: -
abundance: few
CDR3nt: TGTGCCAGCTCACCTCCCGGGACAAACATGAACACTGAAGCTTTCTTT
CDR3aa: CASSPPGTNMNTEAFF

j_gene: TRBJ2-7
v_gene: TRBV11-2
d_gene: -
abundance: -
CDR3nt: TGTGCCAGCAGCCACCCCCGTGGGGGCAGGGGTCCCTACGAGCAGTACTTC
CDR3aa: CASSHPRGGRGPYEQYF

j_gene: TRBJ2-7
v_gene: TRBV19
d_gene: -
abundance: -
CDR3nt: TGTGCTAGTAGCGTCCCCCAGGATGGGGCCGGGCAGTACTTC
CDR3aa: CASSVPQDGAGQYF

j_gene: TRBJ2-1
v_gene: TRBV7-7
d_gene: -
abundance: -
CDR3nt: TGTGCCAGCAGCTTGGGACTTCTCGACGATGAGCAGTTCTTC
CDR3aa: CASSLGLLDDEQFF

j_gene: TRBJ1-3
v_gene: TRBV19
d_gene: -
abundance: -
CDR3nt: TGTGCCAGTAGTACGCAGGCAGCAAACACCATATATTTT
CDR3aa: CASSTQAANTIYF

j_gene: TRBJ2-1
v_gene: TRBV27
d_gene: -
abundance: -
CDR3nt: TGTGCCAGCAGCCCTAACAGCAAGAGCTCCTACAATGAGCAGTTCTTC
CDR3aa: CASSPNSKSSYNEQFF

j_gene: TRBJ2-3
v_gene: TRBV18
d_gene: -
abundance: -
CDR3nt: TGTGCCAGCCCTCGTCGGTTGAGCGGGCCAGCCGATACGCAGTATTTT
CDR3aa: CASPRRLSGPADTQYF

j_gene: TRBJ2-7
v_gene: TRBV27
d_gene: -
abundance: medium-sized
CDR3nt: TGTGCCAGCCCTATCATAGCCTACGAGCAGTACTTC
CDR3aa: CASPIIAYEQYF

j_gene: TRBJ1-1
v_gene: TRBV27
d_gene: TRBD1
abundance: -
CDR3nt: TGTGCCAGCAGTCCGGACAGGAGGAACACTGAAGCTTTCTTT
CDR3aa: CASSPDRRNTEAFF

j_gene: TRBJ2-6
v_gene: TRBV10-1
d_gene: TRBD2
abundance: -
CDR3nt: TGCGCCAGCAATACTAGCGGGATGGCCTCTGGGGCCAACGTCCTGACTTTC
CDR3aa: CASNTSGMASGANVLTF

j_gene: TRBJ1-1
v_gene: TRBV5-1
d_gene: TRBD1
abundance: -
CDR3nt: TGCGCCAGCAACCGGGGCCCGAGGGACAGTTACACTGAAGCTTTCTTT
CDR3aa: CASNRGPRDSYTEAFF

j_gene: TRBJ2-7
v_gene: TRBV19
d_gene: TRBD1
abundance: -
CDR3nt: TGTGCCAGTAGTTCGGGGACAGGGAATCAAGGCGAGCAGTACTTC
CDR3aa: CASSSGTGNQGEQYF

j_gene: TRBJ2-5
v_gene: TRBV5-8
d_gene: -
abundance: -
CDR3nt: TGTGCCAGCAGCTTGACTAGCTCAGAGACCCAGTACTTC
CDR3aa: CASSLTSSETQYF

j_gene: TRBJ2-7
v_gene: TRBV28
d_gene: TRBD2
abundance: -
CDR3nt: TGTGCCAGCATTCATAGCGGGAGCAGCTACGAGCAGTACTTC
CDR3aa: CASIHSGSSYEQYF

j_gene: TRBJ1-1
v_gene: TRBV28
d_gene: -
abundance: -
CDR3nt: TGTGCCAGCAGTTTATCGTACACTGAAGCTTTCTTT
CDR3aa: CASSLSYTEAFF

j_gene: TRBJ2-1
v_gene: TRBV7-9
d_gene: -
abundance: -
CDR3nt: TGTGCCAGCAGCTTAGCGGAGGGGTCCAATGAGCAGTTCTTC
CDR3aa: CASSLAEGSNEQFF

j_gene: TRBJ2-7
v_gene: TRBV7-9
d_gene: -
abundance: -
CDR3nt: TGTGCCAGCAGCTTCGCCGGGACTCCCTACGAGCAGTACTTC
CDR3aa: CASSFAGTPYEQYF

j_gene: TRBJ1-1
v_gene: TRBV4-3
d_gene: -
abundance: few
CDR3nt: TGCGCCAGCAGCCAAGAAAGTTGGGCCGTTGCTTTCTTT
CDR3aa: CASSQESWAVAFF

j_gene: TRBJ2-7
v_gene: TRBV4-2
d_gene: -
abundance: -
CDR3nt: TGTGCCAGCAGCCAAGGGGCCCCGGAGGCCTCCTACGAGCAGTACTTC
CDR3aa: CASSQGAPEASYEQYF

j_gene: TRBJ2-5
v_gene: TRBV6-5
d_gene: TRBD2
abundance: -
CDR3nt: TGTGCCAGCAGCCAATTAGCGGGAGGTACGGAGACCCAGTACTTC
CDR3aa: CASSQLAGGTETQYF

j_gene: TRBJ1-5
v_gene: TRBV2
d_gene: TRBD1
abundance: -
CDR3nt: TGTGCCAGCAACTGGGCAGGGGGCGGCCAGCCCCAGCATTTT
CDR3aa: CASNWAGGGQPQHF

j_gene: TRBJ1-5
v_gene: TRBV25-1
d_gene: -
abundance: -
CDR3nt: TGTGCCAGCAGTTCGACCAGGGAGGGGGGCCGGAATCAGCCCCAGCATTTT
CDR3aa: CASSSTREGGRNQPQHF

j_gene: TRBJ2-1
v_gene: TRBV27
d_gene: TRBD2
abundance: -
CDR3nt: TGTGCCAGCAGTTTGTCTAGCGGAGACCTTAGCTCCTACAATGAGCAGTTCTTC
CDR3aa: CASSLSSGDLSSYNEQFF

j_gene: TRBJ2-1
v_gene: TRBV7-2
d_gene: -
abundance: once
CDR3nt: TGTGCCAGCAGCTTGGGAAGGGAGTACAATGAGCAGTTCTTC
CDR3aa: CASSLGREYNEQFF

j_gene: TRBJ2-7
v_gene: TRBV5-1
d_gene: -
abundance: once
CDR3nt: TGCGCCAGCAGACGTCATAACGTGCGAGGTACCTACGAGCAGTACTTC
CDR3aa: CASRRHNVRGTYEQYF